The T cell receptor beta chain described here comes from a study of PD-L1 blockade in urothelial cancer. Germline V CDR1 and CDR2: GTSNPN, SVGIG (reference sequence). The CDR3 is made up of 13 amino acids. J gave up 5 bases and V 4 bases, and 4 bases lay outside the gene matches. Stated time point: pretreatment peripheral blood. Sequencing used immunoSEQ multiplex PCR; TCRdb keeps in-frame clones, though not all of them. Of 50,000 to 70,000 clones in the sample, roughly four fifths were seen once. The sequence was collected from a man in his 70s with urothelial cancer. This specimen consisted of PBMCs, obtained around atezolizumab (anti-PD-L1) treatment. The chain couples TRBV30 to TRBJ2-2; 7 positions match TRBD1. The CDR3 DNA sequence: TGTGCCTGGACGGGGACAGTTACCGGGGAGCTGTTTTTT. Amino acids: CAWTGTVTGELFF.